This T cell receptor (beta chain) was captured by sequencing in a study of T cell responses to AZD1222 COVID-19 vaccine. V dropped 3 bases and J dropped 3 bases, with 8 bases sitting between them. The CDR3 totals 13 residues. Germline V gene lookup returns CDR1 LNHDA and CDR2 SQIVND (reference sequence). Points from the study as a whole: Donors were chiefly white British, with a greater number of females, and clonal diversity was perhaps underestimated. Baseline antibody screening turned up just a handful of seropositive AZD1222 recipients.

Profiled with immunoSEQ multiplex PCR; TCRdb holds only in-frame clones, not every one. The sample lists 150,000 or so clones, 70% to 90% occurring once. Comment on this clone: No antigen is known for it.

The V call is TRBV19, the J call TRBJ1-1; D remains unclear. Sample: peripheral blood, taken on day 0 of MenACWY control vaccination. This clonotype originated in an adult in good health. The CDR3 is CASSMPADTEAFF. The CDR3 DNA follows: TGTGCCAGTAGTATGCCGGCAGACACTGAAGCTTTCTTT.